This T cell receptor beta chain was recorded in a study of regulatory T cells in long-lasting Graves disease. Investigators prepared the TCR beta libraries by applying iRepertoire HTBI primers and Arm-PCR of CDR3 regions. Under the authors' procedure: Detected in the samples were about 60 TRBV and over twelve TRBJ segments. TCRdb re-derived calls from the multiplex PCR reads in MiXCR, one entry per CDR3 protein. None of the V and J calls come from the authors' own analysis; TCRdb made them. The data contain 540,000 or so distinct CDR3 sequences, around an eighth of them singletons. Time point described: newly diagnosed GD, antithyroid drugs for less than 3 months. RNA from PBMCs was the source of the TCR library. This clonotype occurred a few times. As yet, its antigen is unknown. There are 15 residues in the CDR3. Germline trimming cut 0 bases from V and 4 bases from J; bases unmatched to any gene: 4. The V gene's germline CDR1 is SGDLS and CDR2 YYNGEE.

Whole-study results and caveats: Gene preferences differed: TRBV28, TRBJ1-2, TRBJ2-5 in persistent cases.

The same data also contributed to another study, on T cells in Graves' hyperthyroidism and ophthalmopathy. Per that paper: During a first-round RT-PCR of the TCR CDR3, the HTBI primer set was used. Most expanded thyroid clonotypes above 0.001 also appeared in blood.

This clonotype was obtained from a man aged 25-45 years with Graves disease. Sample: peripheral blood mononuclear cells (PBMCs), taken at new diagnosis, from a patient treated with antithyroid drugs. The rearrangement links TRBV9 to TRBJ2-1, with 7 bases lining up with TRBD2. The CDR3 nucleotides read TGTGCCAGCAGCGTAGAAGCGGGGCGGTACAATGAGCAGTTCTTC. Its protein is CASSVEAGRYNEQFF.